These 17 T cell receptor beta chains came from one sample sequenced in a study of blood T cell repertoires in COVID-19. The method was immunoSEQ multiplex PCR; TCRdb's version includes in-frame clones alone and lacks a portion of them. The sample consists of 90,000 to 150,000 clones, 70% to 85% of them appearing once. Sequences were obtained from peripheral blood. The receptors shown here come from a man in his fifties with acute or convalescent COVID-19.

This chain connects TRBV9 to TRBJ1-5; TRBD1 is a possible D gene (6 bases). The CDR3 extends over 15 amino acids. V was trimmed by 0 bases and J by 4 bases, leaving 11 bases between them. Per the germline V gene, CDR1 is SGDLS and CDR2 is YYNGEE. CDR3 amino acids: CASSVDPQGNQPQHF. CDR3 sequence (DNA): TGTGCCAGCAGCGTAGATCCACAGGGAAATCAGCCCCAGCATTTT.

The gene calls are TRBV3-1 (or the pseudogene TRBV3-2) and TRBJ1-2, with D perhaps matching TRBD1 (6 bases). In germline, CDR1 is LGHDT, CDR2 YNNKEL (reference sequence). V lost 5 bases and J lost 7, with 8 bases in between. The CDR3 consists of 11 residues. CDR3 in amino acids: CASSFRGGYTF. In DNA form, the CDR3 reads TGTGCCAGCAGCTTCAGGGGTGGCTACACCTTC.

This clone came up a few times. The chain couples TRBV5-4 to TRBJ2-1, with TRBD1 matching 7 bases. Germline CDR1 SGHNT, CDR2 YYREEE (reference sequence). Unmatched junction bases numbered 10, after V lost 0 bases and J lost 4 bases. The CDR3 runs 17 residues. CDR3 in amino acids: CASSLATGVQRYNEQFF. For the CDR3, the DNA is TGTGCCAGCAGCTTGGCAACAGGGGTTCAGAGGTACAATGAGCAGTTCTTC.

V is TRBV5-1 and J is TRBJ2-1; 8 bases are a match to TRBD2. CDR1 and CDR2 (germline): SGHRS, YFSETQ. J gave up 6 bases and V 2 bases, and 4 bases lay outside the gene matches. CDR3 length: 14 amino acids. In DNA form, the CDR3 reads TGCGCCAGCAGCTTAGATCTAGCGGGCAATGAGCAGTTCTTC. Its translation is CASSLDLAGNEQFF.

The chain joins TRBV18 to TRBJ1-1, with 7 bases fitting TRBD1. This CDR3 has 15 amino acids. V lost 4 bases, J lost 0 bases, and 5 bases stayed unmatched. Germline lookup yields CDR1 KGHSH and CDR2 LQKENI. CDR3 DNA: TGTGCCAGCTCACAGGGGGCCGGATTGAACACTGAAGCTTTCTTT. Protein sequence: CASSQGAGLNTEAFF.

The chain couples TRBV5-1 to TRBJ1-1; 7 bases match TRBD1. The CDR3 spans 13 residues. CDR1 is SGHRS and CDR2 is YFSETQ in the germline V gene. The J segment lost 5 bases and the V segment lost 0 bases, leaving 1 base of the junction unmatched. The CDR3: CASSLDRGTEAFF. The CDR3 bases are TGCGCCAGCAGCTTGGACAGGGGAACTGAAGCTTTCTTT.

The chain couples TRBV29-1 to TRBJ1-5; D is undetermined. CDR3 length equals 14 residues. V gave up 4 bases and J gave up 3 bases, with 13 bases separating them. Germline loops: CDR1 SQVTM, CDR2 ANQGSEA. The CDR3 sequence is CSVGSGTSNQPQHF. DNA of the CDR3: TGCAGCGTTGGATCCGGTACCTCCAATCAGCCCCAGCATTTT.

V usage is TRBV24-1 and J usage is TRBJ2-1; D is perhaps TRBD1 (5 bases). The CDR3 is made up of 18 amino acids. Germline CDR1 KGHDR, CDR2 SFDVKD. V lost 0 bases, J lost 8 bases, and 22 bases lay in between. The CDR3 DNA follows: TGTGCCACCAGTGATTTGCGAGCAGGGATTGTCGCTTCGGATGAGCAGTTCTTC. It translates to CATSDLRAGIVASDEQFF.

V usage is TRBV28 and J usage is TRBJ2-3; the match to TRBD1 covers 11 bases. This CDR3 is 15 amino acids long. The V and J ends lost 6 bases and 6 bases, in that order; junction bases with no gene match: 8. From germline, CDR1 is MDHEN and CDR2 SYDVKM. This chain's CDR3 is CASSPRTGGWDTQYF. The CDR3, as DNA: TGTGCCAGCAGCCCTCGGACAGGGGGCTGGGATACGCAGTATTTT.

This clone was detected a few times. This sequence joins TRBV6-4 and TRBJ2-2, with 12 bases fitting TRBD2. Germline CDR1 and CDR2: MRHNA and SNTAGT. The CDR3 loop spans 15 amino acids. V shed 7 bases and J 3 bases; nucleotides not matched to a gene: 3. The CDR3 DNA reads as TGTGCCAGCACTAGACTAGCGGGAGACACCGGGGAGCTGTTTTTT. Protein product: CASTRLAGDTGELFF.

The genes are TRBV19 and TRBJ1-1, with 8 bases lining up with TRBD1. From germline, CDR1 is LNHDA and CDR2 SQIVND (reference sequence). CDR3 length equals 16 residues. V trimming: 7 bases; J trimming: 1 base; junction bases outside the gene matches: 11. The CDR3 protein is CASTPYFGTGNTEAFF. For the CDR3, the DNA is TGTGCCAGTACCCCTTATTTTGGGACAGGGAACACTGAAGCTTTCTTT.

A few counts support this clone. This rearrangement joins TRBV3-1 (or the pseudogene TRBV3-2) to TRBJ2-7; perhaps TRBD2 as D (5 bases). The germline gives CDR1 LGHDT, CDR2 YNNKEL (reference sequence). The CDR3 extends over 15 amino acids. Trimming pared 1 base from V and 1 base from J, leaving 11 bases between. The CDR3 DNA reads TGTGCCAGCAGCCAAGTATTCGACTATTCCTACGAGCAGTACTTC. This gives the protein CASSQVFDYSYEQYF.

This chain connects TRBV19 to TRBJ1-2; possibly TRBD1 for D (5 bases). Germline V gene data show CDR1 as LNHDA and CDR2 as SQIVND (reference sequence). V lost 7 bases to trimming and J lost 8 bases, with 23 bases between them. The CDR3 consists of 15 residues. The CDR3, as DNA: TGTGCCAGTAACGACGTGGGGCAGGGCACGATCGGCTACACCTTC. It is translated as CASNDVGQGTIGYTF.

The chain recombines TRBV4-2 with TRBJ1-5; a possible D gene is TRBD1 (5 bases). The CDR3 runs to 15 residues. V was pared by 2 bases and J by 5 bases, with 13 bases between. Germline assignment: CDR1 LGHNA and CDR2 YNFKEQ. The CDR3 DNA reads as TGTGCCAGCAGCCAAAGGGTTCAGGGCGATCAGCCCCAGCATTTT. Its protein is CASSQRVQGDQPQHF.

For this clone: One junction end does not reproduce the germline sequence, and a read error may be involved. As DNA, the CDR3 is TGTGCCAGCAGTCGCCGGGACAGGCAAGGGACCCAGTACTTC. It yields the protein CASSRRDRQGTQYF. This sequence joins TRBV28 and TRBJ2-5; TRBD1 matches 8 bases. The CDR3 spans 14 residues. Per the germline V gene, CDR1 is MDHEN and CDR2 is SYDVKM.

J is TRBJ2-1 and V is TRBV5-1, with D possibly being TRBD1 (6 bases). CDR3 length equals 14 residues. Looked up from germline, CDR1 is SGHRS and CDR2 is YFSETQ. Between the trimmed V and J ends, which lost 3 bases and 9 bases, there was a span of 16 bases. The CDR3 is CASSSSQGIGEQFF. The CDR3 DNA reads TGCGCCAGCAGCTCCTCACAGGGTATCGGTGAGCAGTTCTTC.

The CDR3 protein is CASSLAGTGAYEQYF. The CDR3 DNA sequence: TGTGCCAGCAGCTTGGCCGGGACTGGGGCCTACGAGCAGTACTTC. The J gene is TRBJ2-7, the V gene TRBV5-5; maybe TRBD2 (6 bases). Germline-derived CDR1 and CDR2 are SGHKS and YYEKEE (reference sequence). CDR3 length equals 15 residues. Trimming removed 0 bases from V and 2 bases from J, with 12 bases in between.